Following are 21 T cell receptor beta chains from one sample sequenced in a study of beta chain features in type 1 diabetes. The entirety of the isolated RNA underwent reverse transcription, so expressed TCRB transcripts were sequenced. Method: immunoSEQ multiplex PCR; TCRdb's copy keeps in-frame clones and lacks some. The sample yields under 50,000 clones, approximately 72% seen once. Antigens of these TCRs are unknown. Study results and limitations: Type 1 diabetes patients showed a moderate but significant shortening of TCRB CDR3s in all four CD4+ subsets.

The source material was Tregs from blood. The receptors were gathered from a young woman with type 1 diabetes.

The chain employs TRBV23-1 and TRBJ2-1; D is possibly TRBD1 (5 bases). TRBV23-1 is filed as an ORF, its function uncertain. This CDR3 contains 16 residues. V lost 0 bases and J lost 7, with 16 bases in between. The CDR3 nucleotides are TGCGCCAGCAGTCAATCGATAGGGGCCCAGGGAAATGAGCAGTTCTTC. This codes for CASSQSIGAQGNEQFF.

This chain uses TRBV29-1 with TRBJ2-7, with D tentatively TRBD1 (5 bases). This CDR3 has 13 residues. The ends were cut back, 6 bases at V and 1 base at J, with 13 bases in the middle. Germline V gene lookup returns CDR1 SQVTM and CDR2 ANQGSEA. In DNA, the CDR3 is TGCAGCGTCGAGAAGGCAGGGTCCTACGAGCAGTACTTC. It specifies CSVEKAGSYEQYF.

The chain joins TRBV7-2 to TRBJ2-1, with 14 bases that match TRBD2. The germline V gene encodes CDR1 SGHTA and CDR2 FQGNSA. This CDR3 contains 17 residues. Germline trimming cut 2 bases from V and 9 bases from J; bases unmatched to any gene: 9. The CDR3 loop reads CASSLFGLAGGLAEQFF. CDR3 in DNA: TGTGCCAGCAGCTTATTCGGACTAGCGGGGGGACTCGCTGAGCAGTTCTTC.

The chain joins TRBV4-1 to TRBJ1-4; TRBD1 aligns across 9 bases. Germline V gene data show CDR1 as MGHRA and CDR2 as YSYEKL. Trimming at V came to 0 bases and at J to 7 bases, leaving 6 bases not matched to a gene. The CDR3 contains 16 residues. Here the CDR3 DNA reads TGCGCCAGCAGCCAAGATGGGACAGGGCACGCTGAAAAACTGTTTTTT. Amino acid sequence: CASSQDGTGHAEKLFF.

The gene calls are TRBV30 and TRBJ1-5; 7 positions match TRBD1. The CDR3 totals 13 residues. V was pared by 1 base and J by 5 bases, with 2 bases of the junction left unmatched. Germline V lookup: CDR1 GTSNPN, CDR2 SVGIG (reference sequence). CDR3 coding DNA: TGTGCCTGGAGTGGGGACAGCTATCAGCCCCAGCATTTT. This gives the protein CAWSGDSYQPQHF. The whole variable domain, remainder taken from reference TRBV30 and TRBJ1-5, is SQTIHQWPATLVQPVGSPLSLECTVEGTSNPNLYWYRQAAGRGLQLLFYSVGIGQISSEVPQNLSASRPQDRQFILSSKKLLLSDSGFYLCAWSGDSYQPQHFGDGTRLSIL.

This clone has more than one count but fewer than ten. The V gene is TRBV19, the J gene TRBJ2-7; TRBD1 matches at 10 bases. Germline CDR1 LNHDA, CDR2 SQIVND (reference sequence). The CDR3 contains 14 residues. V lost 1 base to trimming and J lost 5 bases; unmatched junction nucleotides: 2. The CDR3 loop reads CASSIGTGGNEQYF. CDR3 coding DNA: TGTGCCAGTAGTATAGGGACAGGGGGAAACGAGCAGTACTTC. Together with reference TRBV19 and TRBJ2-7, the CDR3 gives the full variable domain: DGGITQSPKYLFRKEGQNVTLSCEQNLNHDAMYWYRQDPGQGLRLIYYSQIVNDFQKGDIAEGYSVSREKKESFPLTVTSAQKNPTAFYLCASSIGTGGNEQYFGPGTRLTVT.

The chain links TRBV6-5 to TRBJ2-5; D is possibly TRBD2 (5 bases). The V gene's germline CDR1 is MNHEY and CDR2 SVGAGI. The CDR3 sequence is 16 residues long. V shed 4 bases and J shed 5 bases, with 20 bases lying between them. CDR3 sequence (DNA): TGTGCCAGCAGTTCCGACTACTCGAGGGCCTTGGAGACCCAGTACTTC. It codes for CASSSDYSRALETQYF.

This clone appeared a few times. CDR3 in DNA: TGTGCCAGCAGCCGGAACGCGGCTAATGAAAAACTGTTTTTT. This gives the protein CASSRNAANEKLFF. The chain employs TRBV7-2 and TRBJ1-4; D not resolved. With 5 bases removed from V and 3 bases from J, the gap between germline ends came to 10 bases. Germline loops: CDR1 SGHTA, CDR2 FQGNSA. The CDR3 has 14 residues.

This clone was counted a single time. This chain uses TRBV18 with TRBJ1-2; 7 bases are shared with TRBD1. The CDR3 runs to 16 residues. The ends lost 3 bases at V and 4 bases at J; junction bases unmatched: 11. Germline V gene data show CDR1 as KGHSH and CDR2 as LQKENI. As DNA, the CDR3 is TGTGCCAGCTCACCCCTTCCGGAGGGGGCTCTCTATGGCTACACCTTC. Its translation is CASSPLPEGALYGYTF.

This clone is a singleton in its sample. The chain employs TRBV18 and TRBJ2-3, with a tentative D call TRBD2 (5 bases). The CDR3 extends over 11 amino acids. CDR1 is KGHSH and CDR2 is LQKENI in the germline V gene. V dropped 6 bases and J dropped 7 bases, with 8 bases sitting between them. The DNA of the CDR3 is TGTGCCAGCTCCCCGGGGAATACGCAGTATTTT. This gives the protein CASSPGNTQYF.

The rearrangement links TRBV7-2 to TRBJ2-2; TRBD2 agrees at 7 bases. V shed 6 bases, J shed 9 bases, and the junction held 10 bases outside the gene matches. Germline CDR1 and CDR2: SGHTA and FQGNSA. The CDR3 runs 14 residues. This CDR3 is CASSSERGNRELFF. The DNA for the CDR3 is TGTGCCAGCAGTAGTGAGCGGGGAAATAGGGAGCTGTTTTTT.

V usage is TRBV7-6 and J usage is TRBJ2-1, with 8 nucleotides matching TRBD2. Germline V lookup: CDR1 SGHVS, CDR2 FNYEAQ. V trimming: 3 bases; J trimming: 7 bases; junction bases outside the gene matches: 5. CDR3 length: 14 amino acids. The DNA for the CDR3 is TGTGCCAGCAGCTTTAGCGGGGCAGGGAATGAGCAGTTCTTC. Translating gives CASSFSGAGNEQFF.

The chain combines TRBV7-2 with TRBJ2-5; 12 bases agree with TRBD1. With the DNA end fitting TRBJ2-7 better, the J assignment may be wrong. The V gene's germline CDR1 is SGHTA and CDR2 FQGNSA. The CDR3 is 15 amino acids. The CDR3 loop is CASSLVGTGGFEQYF. The DNA for the CDR3 is TGTGCCAGCAGCTTAGTTGGGACAGGGGGCTTCGAGCAGTACTTC.

The V call is TRBV7-9, the J call TRBJ1-1, with D perhaps matching TRBD1 (6 bases). CDR3 length equals 13 residues. Trimming cost V 5 bases and J 1 base, with 8 bases left between them. Germline V gene data show CDR1 as SEHNR and CDR2 as FQNEAQ (reference sequence). In nucleotides, the CDR3 is TGTGCCAGCAGCCTGGACAGGAACACTGAAGCTTTCTTT. Protein: CASSLDRNTEAFF.

The CDR3 is CSVEDDRGLETQYF. CDR3 in DNA: TGCAGCGTTGAAGACGACAGGGGGTTGGAGACCCAGTACTTC. The V and J genes are TRBV29-1 and TRBJ2-5; 9 nucleotides agree with TRBD1. There are 14 residues in the CDR3. CDR1 SQVTM and CDR2 ANQGSEA come from the germline V gene. Unmatched junction bases numbered 4, after V lost 0 bases and J lost 5 bases.

This chain uses TRBV6-4 with TRBJ1-2; 8 bases map to TRBD1. CDR3 size: 15 residues. CDR1 and CDR2 from the germline V gene are MRHNA and SNTAGT. Trimming at V came to 6 bases and at J to 2 bases, leaving 8 bases not matched to a gene. CDR3 residues: CASRQAGGLNYGYTF. The CDR3 DNA follows: TGTGCCAGCAGGCAGGCAGGGGGCTTGAACTATGGCTACACCTTC.

This sequence joins TRBV7-9 and TRBJ1-1; no reliable D call. V was cut by 6 bases and J by 11 bases, with 13 bases left in between. The germline gives CDR1 SEHNR, CDR2 FQNEAQ (reference sequence). The CDR3 has 11 residues. CDR3 nucleotide sequence: TGTGCCAGCAGTATTCTGGAGGAGGCTTTCTTT. Protein sequence: CASSILEEAFF.

The rearrangement joins TRBV28 to TRBJ2-3; 11 nucleotides match TRBD2. This CDR3 region has 17 residues. J lost 0 bases, V lost 4 bases, and 6 bases had no gene match. From germline, CDR1 is MDHEN and CDR2 SYDVKM. Written as DNA, the CDR3 is TGTGCCAGCAGTTCCCGGACTAGCGGGTCTAGCACAGATACGCAGTATTTT. Protein sequence: CASSSRTSGSSTDTQYF.

Only a few counts were recorded for this clone. The V gene is TRBV7-9, the J gene TRBJ2-7, with 10 bases matching TRBD2. The CDR3 extends over 16 amino acids. Trimming at V came to 3 bases and at J to 5 bases, leaving 10 bases not matched to a gene. Germline assignment: CDR1 SEHNR and CDR2 FQNEAQ (reference sequence). CDR3 nucleotides: TGTGCCAGCAGCTTGTCTAGCGGGAGTTATGTGAACGAGCAGTACTTC. It codes for CASSLSSGSYVNEQYF.

To note about this clone: A read error is possible here, since a much larger clone lies one base away. The chain couples TRBV7-9 to TRBJ2-5; TRBD2 agrees at 14 bases. TRBJ2-7 explains the end of the DNA better; the J call may be wrong. The CDR3 runs to 16 residues. Germline V gives CDR1 SEHNR, CDR2 FQNEAQ (reference sequence). The CDR3, as DNA: TGTGCCAGTAGGCCGGGACTAGCGGGGGTCTCCTACGAGCAGTACTTC. This codes for CASRPGLAGVSYEQYF.

This clone showed up just a few times. The chain uses TRBV7-9 and TRBJ2-1; 10 bases align to TRBD1. The length of the CDR3 is 15 residues. Germline CDR1 SEHNR, CDR2 FQNEAQ (reference sequence). V gave up 5 bases and J gave up 7 bases; unmatched junction bases: 8. CDR3 sequence: CASSPRGQGTNEQFF. The CDR3 DNA is TGTGCCAGCAGCCCCAGGGGACAGGGGACGAATGAGCAGTTCTTC.